This T cell receptor beta chain appears in the sequencing data of a study of blood T cell repertoires in COVID-19. Study at large: Donors in the United States, Italy and Spain gave samples during acute or convalescent COVID-19.

In germline, CDR1 is MDHEN, CDR2 SYDVKM. The CDR3 contains 12 residues. V was clipped by 4 bases and J by 6 bases, with 7 bases between them. Clones were read by immunoSEQ multiplex PCR, and TCRdb kept only the in-frame ones, dropping some. The top ten clones hold about 2.2% of a sample with more than 95,000 clones, 69% of them seen once. Sample: peripheral blood. The receptor was derived from a woman aged 70-85 years with acute or convalescent COVID-19. The chain links TRBV28 to TRBJ2-1; D uncertain. In nucleotides, the CDR3 is TGTGCCAGCAGTTCCTTTGTCAATGAGCAGTTCTTC. It codes for CASSSFVNEQFF. Complete variable domain (other parts from reference TRBV28 and TRBJ2-1): DVKVTQSSRYLVKRTGEKVFLECVQDMDHENMFWYRQDPGLGLRLIYFSYDVKMKEKGDIPEGYSVSREKKERFSLILESASTNQTSMYLCASSSFVNEQFFGPGTRLTVL.